Listed below are T cell receptor beta chains from one sample, sequenced in a study of sequential checkpoint blockade in melanoma. Data came from immunoSEQ multiplex PCR; TCRdb stores just in-frame clones and leaves some out. The sample has over 10,000 clones, 27% seen once. The specimen was tumor tissue (inferred from file names), collected from a patient given nivolumab and ipilimumab in sequence. The origin of the receptors is a human donor with melanoma. CDR3s include the opening cysteine and the closing phenylalanine or tryptophan. D genes are given only for firm matches. A clone size is listed for some rows: how often the clone was seen (once, few, many), or a class if it is expanded.

d_call | clone_size | j_call | v_call | cdr3_nt | cdr3_aa
NA | many | TRBJ2-7 | TRBV11-3 | TGTGCCAGCAGACCAACACTCGCGGGGCCCTACGAGCAGTACTTC | CASRPTLAGPYEQYF
TRBD1 | NA | TRBJ2-3 | TRBV15 | TGTGCCACCAGCCTAGGGGGCTCGACCACAGATACGCAGTATTTT | CATSLGGSTTDTQYF
NA | once | TRBJ2-5 | TRBV18 | TGTGCCAGCTCCCCCCCAGGCGAGCTGGGGGAGACCCAGTACTTC | CASSPPGELGETQYF
NA | NA | TRBJ2-3 | TRBV5-1 | TGCGCCAGCAGCTTGGAAGAATCAACAGATACGCAGTATTTT | CASSLEESTDTQYF
TRBD1 | NA | TRBJ1-4 | TRBV18 | TGTGCCAGCTCACCACCCACAGGGGTGGGGAATGAAAAACTGTTTTTT | CASSPPTGVGNEKLFF
TRBD1 | NA | TRBJ2-2 | TRBV11-3 | TGTGCCAGCAGCTCCGGACAGGGGAGCACCGGGGAGCTGTTTTTT | CASSSGQGSTGELFF
TRBD2 | NA | TRBJ2-1 | TRBV6-8 | TGTGCCAGTTCTTCTAGCGGGAGCGGTAGTGAGCAGTTCTTC | CASSSSGSGSEQFF
NA | few | TRBJ1-1 | TRBV6-8 | TGTGCCAGCAGTTCAGGTGGGAAGGACACTGAAGCTTTCTTT | CASSSGGKDTEAFF
TRBD2 | NA | TRBJ2-1 | TRBV29-1 | TGCGGGTGGGCGGTAGCGGGAGGCAATGAGCAGTTCTTC | CGWAVAGGNEQFF
NA | NA | TRBJ1-1 | TRBV19 | TGTGCCAGTCAACCGCCAGGGGCCATGAACACTGAAGCTTTCTTT | CASQPPGAMNTEAFF
NA | NA | TRBJ2-3 | TRBV28 | TGTGCCAGCAGTTTTGCGGGGCAAGGGGATACGCAGTATTTT | CASSFAGQGDTQYF
NA | NA | TRBJ1-2 | TRBV28 | TGTGCCAGCAGTTATAAACAGGGACCTAACTATGGCTACACCTTC | CASSYKQGPNYGYTF
NA | NA | TRBJ2-7 | TRBV6-8 | TGTGCCAGCACCCCGGGTGGGTACTACGAGCAGTACTTC | CASTPGGYYEQYF
NA | NA | TRBJ2-7 | TRBV19 | TGTGCCAGTAGTATACCGGGACTGTCGCCCCCCTACGAGCAGTACTTC | CASSIPGLSPPYEQYF
TRBD2 | NA | TRBJ2-5 | TRBV29-1 | TGCAGCGTTCTGACTAGCGGGAGGGCCTCCTTGTACCAAGAGACCCAGTACTTC | CSVLTSGRASLYQETQYF
NA | NA | TRBJ2-2 | TRBV28 | TGTGCCAGCAGTCCACTTCCCGGGTGGGGGACCGGGGAGCTGTTTTTT | CASSPLPGWGTGELFF
TRBD2 | NA | TRBJ2-2 | TRBV5-1 | TGCGCCAGCAGCCTTAGCGGGAGCACCGGGGAGCTGTTTTTT | CASSLSGSTGELFF
NA | NA | TRBJ2-2 | TRBV18 | TGTGCCAGCTCACCACAAGTATCAGTGAACACCGGGGAGCTGTTTTTT | CASSPQVSVNTGELFF
NA | NA | TRBJ1-4 | TRBV6-8 | TGTGCCAGCATGCCATTCCGAGGACCTCTTAATGAAAAACTGTTTTTT | CASMPFRGPLNEKLFF
NA | medium-sized | TRBJ1-5 | TRBV19 | TGTGCCAGTAGTATCTACCATCAGCCCCAGCATTTT | CASSIYHQPQHF
TRBD2 | NA | TRBJ2-3 | TRBV19 | TGTGCCAGTAGTGGGACTAGCGGGGCCAGCACAGATACGCAGTATTTT | CASSGTSGASTDTQYF
TRBD2 | few | TRBJ2-1 | TRBV4-1 | TGCGCCAGCAGCCTAGCGGGAGCGGCCTACAATGAGCAGTTCTTC | CASSLAGAAYNEQFF
NA | NA | TRBJ1-5 | TRBV9 | TGTGCCAGCAGCGTAGGGGGAGAAAATCAGCCCCAGCATTTT | CASSVGGENQPQHF
TRBD1 | few | TRBJ1-1 | TRBV28 | TGTGCCACCCTCGTGGGACAGGGATACGCTTCTGAAGCTTTCTTT | CATLVGQGYASEAFF
TRBD1 | few | TRBJ1-2 | TRBV6-8 | TGTGCCAGCAGTTACTGGGGAGGGGGCGCAAAATTTTATGGCTACACCTTC | CASSYWGGGAKFYGYTF
TRBD1 | NA | TRBJ2-3 | TRBV29-1 | TGCAGCGTTGAAGATGGACAGGGGAAGACAGATACGCAGTATTTT | CSVEDGQGKTDTQYF
TRBD2 | NA | TRBJ2-1 | TRBV10-2 | TGCGCCAGCAGTGACCGAGGACTAGCGGGAAGGCTTGGCAATGAGCAGTTCTTC | CASSDRGLAGRLGNEQFF
TRBD1 | few | TRBJ1-5 | TRBV27 | TGTGCCAGCAGTTCGGGACAGGGAAGAATGCCCCAGCATTTT | CASSSGQGRMPQHF
NA | few | TRBJ1-1 | TRBV5-1 | TGCGCCAGCAGCTTTACAGGCTCAATTATGAACACTGAAGCTTTCTTT | CASSFTGSIMNTEAFF
TRBD1 | many | TRBJ1-2 | TRBV11-3 | TGTGCCAGCACGGACAGGGCCGCTAACTATGGCTACACCTTC | CASTDRAANYGYTF
NA | NA | TRBJ2-5 | TRBV15 | TGTGCCACCAGCAGACAGGGGGGAGGGGAGACCCAGTACTTC | CATSRQGGGETQYF
TRBD2 | once | TRBJ2-1 | TRBV29-1 | TGCAGCGTCCTAGCGGGAGGTGGTTACAATGAGCAGTTCTTC | CSVLAGGGYNEQFF
TRBD1 | NA | TRBJ2-7 | TRBV28 | TGTGCCAGCGGACCCGGGGACAGGGTATTTCGCGAGCAGTACTTC | CASGPGDRVFREQYF
TRBD1 | NA | TRBJ2-1 | TRBV19 | TGTGCCAGTAGTATATGGGACAGGGCGTACAATGAGCAGTTCTTC | CASSIWDRAYNEQFF
TRBD2 | NA | TRBJ2-3 | TRBV5-1 | TGCGCCAGCAGCGTGGGACTAGCGGGAAGGGGTACGCAGTATTTT | CASSVGLAGRGTQYF
NA | NA | TRBJ2-1 | TRBV6-8 | TGTGCCAGCAGTTGGGGACCCTTAGAGCAGTTCTTC | CASSWGPLEQFF
TRBD2 | many | TRBJ2-5 | TRBV9 | TGTGCCAGCAGCGCGGGACTAGCGGGTGAGACCCAGTACTTC | CASSAGLAGETQYF
TRBD1 | few | TRBJ2-2 | TRBV28 | TGTGCCAGCAGCCCCGGACAGGGTAACGGGGAGCTGTTTTTT | CASSPGQGNGELFF
NA | few | TRBJ2-3 | TRBV6-8 | TGTGCCAGCTCCGGTAGCGGTAGCACAGATACGCAGTATTTT | CASSGSGSTDTQYF
NA | few | TRBJ2-7 | TRBV11-3 | TGTGCCAGCAGCTCCCGGGACAATTCCTACGAGCAGTACTTC | CASSSRDNSYEQYF
NA | many | TRBJ2-7 | TRBV11-3 | TGTGCCAGCAGCTCCGCCAGGGGTTCCTACGAGCAGTACTTC | CASSSARGSYEQYF
NA | many | TRBJ1-1 | TRBV6-8 | TGTGCCAGCAGCCGAATCACAGGGTTGAACACTGAAGCTTTCTTT | CASSRITGLNTEAFF
TRBD1 | NA | TRBJ2-7 | TRBV28 | TGTGCCAGCAGCCGAATCAAGGACAGGTGGACCTCCTACGAGCAGTACTTC | CASSRIKDRWTSYEQYF
TRBD1 | many | TRBJ2-2 | TRBV11-3 | TGTGCCAGCAGCCCCGACAGGGCGAACACCGGGGAGCTGTTTTTT | CASSPDRANTGELFF
NA | many | TRBJ2-6 | TRBV9 | TGTGCCAGCAGCGTAGTAGGTTGGCCTGGGGCCAACGTCCTGACTTTC | CASSVVGWPGANVLTF
TRBD1 | NA | TRBJ1-1 | TRBV28 | TGTGCCAGCAGATTCCAGGGGGCGTGGAACACTGAAGCTTTCTTT | CASRFQGAWNTEAFF
NA | large | TRBJ2-2 | TRBV11-3 | TGTGCCAGCAGCTTAGTGGGCGGGACCTCCGGGGAGCTGTTTTTT | CASSLVGGTSGELFF
NA | NA | TRBJ2-6 | TRBV28 | TGTGCCAGCAGTTTTTCGGGGGTCGGCCCGACAGCCAACGTCCTGACTTTC | CASSFSGVGPTANVLTF
TRBD1 | NA | TRBJ1-4 | TRBV28 | TGTGCCAGCAACTCCGGGACAGGGAAGGAAAAACTGTTTTTT | CASNSGTGKEKLFF
TRBD1 | NA | TRBJ2-1 | TRBV7-6 | TGTGCCAGCAGCCCCAAGGGGGCGGAATCCTACAATGAGCAGTTCTTC | CASSPKGAESYNEQFF
TRBD1 | NA | TRBJ2-7 | TRBV14 | TGTGCCAGCAGCCGGCGACAGGGGTCCTACGAGCAGTACTTC | CASSRRQGSYEQYF
TRBD2 | NA | TRBJ2-1 | TRBV5-1 | TGCGCCAGCAGCCTGGCGGCAGTAGACGGATCCGGGACTAGCGGGAGTCACGATGAGCAGTTCTTC | CASSLAAVDGSGTSGSHDEQFF